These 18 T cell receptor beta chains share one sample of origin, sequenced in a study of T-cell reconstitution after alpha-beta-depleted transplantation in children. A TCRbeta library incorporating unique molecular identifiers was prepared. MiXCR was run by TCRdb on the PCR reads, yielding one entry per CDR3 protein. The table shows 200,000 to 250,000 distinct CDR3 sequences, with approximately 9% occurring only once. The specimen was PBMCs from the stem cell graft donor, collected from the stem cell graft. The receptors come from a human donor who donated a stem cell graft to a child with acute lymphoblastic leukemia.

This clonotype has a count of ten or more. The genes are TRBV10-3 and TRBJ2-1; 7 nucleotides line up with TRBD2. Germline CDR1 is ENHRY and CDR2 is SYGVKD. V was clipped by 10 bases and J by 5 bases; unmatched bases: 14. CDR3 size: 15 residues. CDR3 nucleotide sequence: TGTGCCACAGAACCGATGGCGGGAGATCACAATGAGCAGTTCTTC. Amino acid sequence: CATEPMAGDHNEQFF.

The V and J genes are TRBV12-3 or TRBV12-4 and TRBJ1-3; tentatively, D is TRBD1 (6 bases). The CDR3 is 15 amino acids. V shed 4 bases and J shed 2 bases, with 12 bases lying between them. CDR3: CASSSTDSAGNTIYF. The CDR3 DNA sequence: TGTGCCAGCAGTTCCACGGACAGCGCTGGAAACACCATATATTTT.

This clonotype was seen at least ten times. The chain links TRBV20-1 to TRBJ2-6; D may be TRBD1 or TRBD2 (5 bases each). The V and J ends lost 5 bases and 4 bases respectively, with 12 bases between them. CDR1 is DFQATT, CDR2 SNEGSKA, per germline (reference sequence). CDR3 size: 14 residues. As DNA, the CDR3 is TGCAGTGCTGGGGCAGGGAGAGGGGCCAACGTCCTGACTTTC. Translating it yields CSAGAGRGANVLTF.

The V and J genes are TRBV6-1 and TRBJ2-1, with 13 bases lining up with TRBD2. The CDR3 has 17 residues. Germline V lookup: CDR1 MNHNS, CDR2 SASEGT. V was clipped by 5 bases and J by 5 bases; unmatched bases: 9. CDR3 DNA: TGTGCCAGCAGTAGACAACCGGGACTAGCGGGGAACAATGAGCAGTTCTTC. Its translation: CASSRQPGLAGNNEQFF.

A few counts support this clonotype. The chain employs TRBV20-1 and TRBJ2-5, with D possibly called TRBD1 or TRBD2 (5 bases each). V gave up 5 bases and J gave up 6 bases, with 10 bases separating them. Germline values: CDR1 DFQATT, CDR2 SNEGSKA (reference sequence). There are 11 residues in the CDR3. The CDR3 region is CSAGDRKTQYF. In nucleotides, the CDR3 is TGCAGTGCTGGGGACCGCAAGACCCAGTACTTC.

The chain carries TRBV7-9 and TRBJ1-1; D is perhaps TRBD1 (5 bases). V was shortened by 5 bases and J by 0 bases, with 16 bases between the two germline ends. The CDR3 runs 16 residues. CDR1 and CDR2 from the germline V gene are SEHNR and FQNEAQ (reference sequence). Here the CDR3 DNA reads TGTGCCAGCAGCCCAGGTGCGTGGGGACTGAACACTGAAGCTTTCTTT. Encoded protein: CASSPGAWGLNTEAFF.

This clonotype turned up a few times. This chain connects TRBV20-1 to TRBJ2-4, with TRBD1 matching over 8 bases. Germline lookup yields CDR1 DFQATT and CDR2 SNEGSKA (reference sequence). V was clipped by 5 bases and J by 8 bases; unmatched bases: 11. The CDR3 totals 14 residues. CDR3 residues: CSAPRTGIMDIQYF. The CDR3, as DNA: TGCAGTGCTCCCCGGACAGGGATTATGGACATTCAGTACTTC.

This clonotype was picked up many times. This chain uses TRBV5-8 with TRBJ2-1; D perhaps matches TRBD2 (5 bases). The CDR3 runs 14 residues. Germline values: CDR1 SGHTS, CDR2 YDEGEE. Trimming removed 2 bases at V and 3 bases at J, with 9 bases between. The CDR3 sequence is CASSFRTLYNEQFF. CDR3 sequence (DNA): TGTGCCAGCAGCTTTAGGACTCTCTACAATGAGCAGTTCTTC.

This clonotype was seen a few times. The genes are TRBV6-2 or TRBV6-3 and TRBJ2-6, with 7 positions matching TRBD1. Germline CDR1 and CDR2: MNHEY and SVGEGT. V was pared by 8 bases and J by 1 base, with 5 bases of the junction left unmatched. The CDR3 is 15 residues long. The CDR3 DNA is TGTGCCAGCCGGGACAGAGGATCTGGGGCCAACGTCCTGACTTTC. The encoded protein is CASRDRGSGANVLTF.

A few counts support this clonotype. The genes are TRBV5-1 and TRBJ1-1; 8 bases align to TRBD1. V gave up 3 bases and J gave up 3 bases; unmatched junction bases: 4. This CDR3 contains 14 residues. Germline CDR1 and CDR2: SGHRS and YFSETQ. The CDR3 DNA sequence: TGCGCCAGCAGCTCCGAGGGACAGGACACTGAAGCTTTCTTT. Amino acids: CASSSEGQDTEAFF.

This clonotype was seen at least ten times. CDR3 loop: CASSLMGIWTGIAGDSYNEQFF. CDR3 coding DNA: TGTGCCAGCAGCCTAATGGGGATCTGGACTGGAATAGCGGGGGACTCCTACAATGAGCAGTTCTTC. The chain uses TRBV4-2 and TRBJ2-1, with 9 bases fitting TRBD2. The trim removed 4 bases at V and 0 bases at J, leaving 22 bases unmatched. The CDR3 totals 22 residues. Germline values: CDR1 LGHNA, CDR2 YNFKEQ.

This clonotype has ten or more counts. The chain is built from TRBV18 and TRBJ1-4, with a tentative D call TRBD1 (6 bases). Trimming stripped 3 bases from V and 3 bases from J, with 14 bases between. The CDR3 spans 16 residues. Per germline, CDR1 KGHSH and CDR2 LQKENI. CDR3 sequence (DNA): TGTGCCAGCTCACCGCTCAGGGGAGCGGCTAATGAAAAACTGTTTTTT. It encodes CASSPLRGAANEKLFF.

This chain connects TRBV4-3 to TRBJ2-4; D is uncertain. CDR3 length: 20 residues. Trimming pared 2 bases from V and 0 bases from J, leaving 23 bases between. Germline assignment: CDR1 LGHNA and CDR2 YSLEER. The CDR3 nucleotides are TGCGCCAGCAGCCAATTCGATCCCCTCCGCAGCAAAGTAGCCAAAAACATTCAGTACTTC. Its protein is CASSQFDPLRSKVAKNIQYF.

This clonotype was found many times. The CDR3 is CASSLATGLAEAFF. CDR3 nucleotide sequence: TGTGCCAGCAGTTTGGCGACAGGGCTTGCTGAAGCTTTCTTT. The rearrangement links TRBV27 to TRBJ1-1; 7 nucleotides align to TRBD1. This CDR3 has 14 amino acids. Germline V gene lookup returns CDR1 MNHEY and CDR2 SMNVEV (reference sequence). The V gene end was trimmed by 3 bases and the J gene end by 6 bases; junction bases not matched to a gene: 7.

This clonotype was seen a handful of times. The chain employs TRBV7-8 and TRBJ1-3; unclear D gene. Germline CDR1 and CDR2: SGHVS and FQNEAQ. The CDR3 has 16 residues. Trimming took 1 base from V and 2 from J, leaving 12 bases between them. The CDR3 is CASSLGIGLAGNTIYF. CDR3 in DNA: TGTGCCAGCAGCTTAGGGATTGGGTTGGCTGGAAACACCATATATTTT.

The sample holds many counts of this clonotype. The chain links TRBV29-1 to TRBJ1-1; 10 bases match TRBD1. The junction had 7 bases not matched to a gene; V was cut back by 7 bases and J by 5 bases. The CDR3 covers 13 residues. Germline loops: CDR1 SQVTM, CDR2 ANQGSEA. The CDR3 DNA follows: TGCAGCGCTCGACAGGGGGCAGGAACTGAAGCTTTCTTT. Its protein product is CSARQGAGTEAFF.

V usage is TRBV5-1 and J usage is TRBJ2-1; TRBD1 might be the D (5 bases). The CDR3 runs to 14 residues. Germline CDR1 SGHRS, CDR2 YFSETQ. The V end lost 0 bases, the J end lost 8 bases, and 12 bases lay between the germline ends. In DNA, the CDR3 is TGCGCCAGCAGCTTGGCCTTCTGGGGCGATGAGCAGTTCTTC. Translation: CASSLAFWGDEQFF.

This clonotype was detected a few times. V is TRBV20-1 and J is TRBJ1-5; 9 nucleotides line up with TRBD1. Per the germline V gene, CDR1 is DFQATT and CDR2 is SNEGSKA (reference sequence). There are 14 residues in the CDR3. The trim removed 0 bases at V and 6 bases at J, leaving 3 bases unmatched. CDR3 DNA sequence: TGCAGTGCTAGAGATCCGACAGGGGGTCAGCCCCAGCATTTT. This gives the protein CSARDPTGGQPQHF.